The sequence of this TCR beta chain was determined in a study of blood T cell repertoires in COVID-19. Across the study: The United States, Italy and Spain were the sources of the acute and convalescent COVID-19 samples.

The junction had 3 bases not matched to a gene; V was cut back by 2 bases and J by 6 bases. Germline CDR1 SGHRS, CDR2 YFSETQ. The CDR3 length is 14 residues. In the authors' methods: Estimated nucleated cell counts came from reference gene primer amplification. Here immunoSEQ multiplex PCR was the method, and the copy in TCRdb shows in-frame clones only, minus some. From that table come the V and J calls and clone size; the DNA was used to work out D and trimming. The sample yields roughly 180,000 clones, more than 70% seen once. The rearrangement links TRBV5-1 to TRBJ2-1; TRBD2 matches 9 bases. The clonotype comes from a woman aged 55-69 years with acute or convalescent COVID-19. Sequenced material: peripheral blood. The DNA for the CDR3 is TGCGCCAGCAGCTTCGGTAGCGGGGGCAATGAGCAGTTCTTC. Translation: CASSFGSGGNEQFF.